This T cell receptor beta chain was obtained from a study of blood T cell repertoires in COVID-19. Participant-reported clinical history was the basis for cohort assignment. Two negative PCRs, clearance, or symptom resolution characterized the recovered Cohort 3 donors. This clone was detected a few times. This CDR3 contains 13 residues. Trimming took off 7 bases at V and 1 base at J, with 11 bases between the two ends. Per the germline V gene, CDR1 is SGHRS and CDR2 is YFSETQ. Authors' methods: Estimated nucleated cell counts came from reference gene primer amplification. Only in-frame clones appear in the TCRdb table, and some are missing; sequencing was by immunoSEQ multiplex PCR. V and J calls and clone size are as listed in that table; D and trimming were resolved from the DNA. This sample carries under 350,000 clones, approximately 89% of them seen once, and the ten largest clones take 1.9%.

The sequencing sample was made of PBMCs or T cells enriched from blood (not recorded which). The V gene is TRBV5-1, the J gene TRBJ1-1; D perhaps matches TRBD1 (5 bases). The sequence derives from a woman aged 60-75 years who had recovered from COVID-19. In DNA form, the CDR3 reads TGCGCCAGCCTACAGGATCAGAACACTGAAGCTTTCTTT. Residues: CASLQDQNTEAFF.